Listed below are T cell receptor beta chains from one sample, sequenced in a study of T cell responses to AZD1222 COVID-19 vaccine. TCRdb's table, derived via immunoSEQ multiplex PCR, lists solely in-frame clones and lacks some. The sample yields 95,000 to 150,000 clones, 85% to 90% seen once. The material sequenced was peripheral blood, taken on day 0 of AZD1222 vaccination. These receptors all come from an adult in good health. Each CDR3 is given without its conserved first and last residue.

v_gene: TRBV6-5; CDR3aa: ASGQGNEKLF
v_gene: TRBV9; CDR3aa: ASSVEQGQATIY
v_gene: TRBV3-1/TRBV3-2; CDR3aa: ASSQWTGGEQY
v_gene: TRBV5-4; CDR3aa: ASSFETGHGYT
v_gene: TRBV5-5; CDR3aa: ASSLGRAQTEAF
v_gene: TRBV5-1; CDR3aa: ASSPGTDSGGRWVYT
v_gene: TRBV18; CDR3aa: ASSPPRWDSLNQPQH
v_gene: TRBV11-3; CDR3aa: ASSLGQGREQY
v_gene: TRBV5-1; CDR3aa: ASSLEGTGLSPLH
v_gene: TRBV7-9; CDR3aa: ASSLGGTYYNSPLH
v_gene: TRBV7-8; CDR3aa: ASSLTDRQETQY
v_gene: TRBV19; CDR3aa: ASSIGGMGQPQH
v_gene: TRBV6-5; CDR3aa: ASSSLSSYGYT
v_gene: TRBV29-1; CDR3aa: SVSVGSSANT
v_gene: TRBV7-3; CDR3aa: ASSLSSVTEQY
v_gene: TRBV9; CDR3aa: ASSAGTQETQY
v_gene: TRBV7-9; CDR3aa: ASSLESGNGYT
v_gene: TRBV18; CDR3aa: ASSSGQGNYGYT
v_gene: TRBV5-1; CDR3aa: ASSLGGVNEQF